This T cell receptor beta chain stems from a study of human T cells and chemical hapten exposure. Study-wide background: Patients additionally received therapeutic doses of diphenylcyclopropenone on the scalp once a week, and this continued throughout the approximately 25-week study. Small differences in pooled library volume mainly drove the variation in TCR yields per sample. Patch testing placed 0.01% DPC on the upper back, with readings at 6 days.

This clonotype has more than one count but fewer than ten. The CDR3 has 14 residues. Trimming removed 0 bases at V and 7 bases at J, with 10 bases between. Germline V CDR1 and CDR2: LNHNV, YYDKDF (reference sequence). Regarding time point: patch test 2, 6 weeks after DPC sensitization. This sample's treatment: therapeutic diphenylcyclopropenone sensitization with weekly scalp DPC. Patch tests were applied only after blood draws. TCRdb ran MiXCR on the RACE reads and lists one entry per CDR3 protein. The sample consists of a few hundred thousand distinct CDR3 sequences, just under 6.5% of them appearing once.

The V gene is TRBV15, the J gene TRBJ1-5; D is ambiguous. The receptor was isolated from a woman aged 18-30 years with alopecia areata. Some clones in this sample may be carry-over from other donors' samples. This sample comprised whole blood, obtained in connection with sensitization to the hapten diphenylcyclopropenone (DPC). CDR3 in amino acids: CATSRDLAIQPQHF. As DNA, the CDR3 is TGTGCCACCAGCAGAGATTTGGCGATACAGCCCCAGCATTTT.